This T cell receptor (beta chain) was recorded in a study of T-cell memory formation after mild COVID-19. Findings and caveats of the study: There was no confirmation that second-wave clones peaking on day 37 were SARS-CoV-2 specific.

TCRdb analysed the 5' RACE reads with MiXCR anew, one entry per CDR3 protein. The profile shows 160,000 or so distinct CDR3 sequences, roughly 31% of them singletons. This clonotype was seen a handful of times. Antigen: not known. This sequence originates from an adult woman who had mild COVID-19 (a few samples of this study predate the infection). Cell type and time point are not known. Specimen: PBMCs or a T cell subset sorted from them (not recorded which).

CDR3 in amino acids: CASSSANEQFF. CDR3 DNA sequence: TGTGCCAGCAGTTCCGCGAATGAGCAGTTCTTC. The chain joins TRBV12-3 or TRBV12-4 to TRBJ2-1, with D unclear. The V gene lost 4 bases and the J gene lost 7 bases, with 5 bases spanning the gap. The CDR3 contains 11 residues.